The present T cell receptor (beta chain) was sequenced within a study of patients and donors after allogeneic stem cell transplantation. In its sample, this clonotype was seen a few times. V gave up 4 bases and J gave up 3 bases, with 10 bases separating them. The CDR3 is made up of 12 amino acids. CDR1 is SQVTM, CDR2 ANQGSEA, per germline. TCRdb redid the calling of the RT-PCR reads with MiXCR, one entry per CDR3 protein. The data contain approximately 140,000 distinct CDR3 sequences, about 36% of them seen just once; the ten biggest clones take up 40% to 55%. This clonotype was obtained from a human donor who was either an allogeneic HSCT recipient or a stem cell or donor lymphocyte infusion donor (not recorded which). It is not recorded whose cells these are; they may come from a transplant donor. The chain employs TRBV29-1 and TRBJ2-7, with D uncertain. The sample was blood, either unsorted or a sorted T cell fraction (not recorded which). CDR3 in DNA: TGCAGCGTTGGGGCAGCCTTCTACGAGCAGTACTTC. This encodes CSVGAAFYEQYF.